The T cell receptor (beta chain) described here comes from a study of shared clonotypes between healthy human individuals. In the authors' methods: ImmunoSEQ gave junction-only sequences without quality scores, so filtering differed. Measured with immunoSEQ multiplex PCR; TCRdb has only the in-frame clones, and not every one. That table is the source of V, J and clone size, and D and trimming were worked out from the DNA. The profile shows hundreds of thousands of clones, roughly 95% of them singletons. The V gene's germline CDR1 is LNHNV and CDR2 YYDKDF (reference sequence). Trimming stripped 0 bases from V and 1 base from J, with 7 bases between. This CDR3 has 14 residues. CD8 cells regarded as naive lacked CD45RO, were positively chosen for CCR7, and omitted terminally differentiated effector memory CD45RA+ cells. Caucasian adults living in Nashville, Tennessee, provided all samples.

The receptor was derived from a woman aged 25 to 39 in good health. The rearrangement links TRBV15 to TRBJ2-7, with D uncertain. Sequenced material: naive CD8+ T cells sorted from blood. Written as DNA, the CDR3 is TGTGCCACCAGCAGAGAACAAGCTTCCTACGAGCAGTACTTC. Protein: CATSREQASYEQYF. Drawing the rest from reference TRBV15 and TRBJ2-7, the complete variable domain is DAMVIQNPRYQVTQFGKPVTLSCSQTLNHNVMYWYQQKSSQAPKLLFHYYDKDFNNEADTPDNFQSRRPNTSFCFLDIRSPGLGDTAMYLCATSREQASYEQYFGPGTRLTVT.